What follows describes a single TCR beta chain. This CDR3 comprises 14 residues. V gave up 6 bases and J gave up 6 bases; unmatched junction bases: 4. The germline V gene has CDR1 MNHEY and CDR2 SVGEGT. TCRdb reprocessed the 5' RACE reads via MiXCR and lists one record per CDR3 protein. Among 300,000 to 400,000 distinct CDR3 sequences, more than 15% were seen once, and the ten largest hold under 25%. The entry originates in a study of T-cell memory formation after mild COVID-19. This receptor was obtained from a young man who had mild COVID-19 (a few samples of this study predate the infection). Cell type and time point are not known. The chain recombines TRBV6-2 or TRBV6-3 with TRBJ2-1, with 11 bases that match TRBD2. The sequencing sample was made of PBMCs or a T cell subset sorted from them (not recorded which). As DNA, the CDR3 is TGTGCCAGCAGGATAGCGGGGGGGGTCAATGAGCAGTTCTTC. It yields the protein CASRIAGGVNEQFF.